The TCR beta chain under discussion was sequenced for a study of cytomegalovirus exposure and HLA in healthy donors. General observations from the study: Most of the TCR beta V segments (in an earlier analysis) were productive either about 87% or about 30% of the time. Reported findings show TCR beta sequences accurately forecast HLA-A and HLA-B alleles in most subjects.

The CDR3 runs 14 residues. CDR1 ENHRY and CDR2 SYGVKD come from the germline V gene. The V and J ends lost 6 bases and 2 bases, in that order; junction bases with no gene match: 5. The study ran its PCR with 60 Vbeta and 13 Jbeta primers. Here immunoSEQ multiplex PCR was the method, and the copy in TCRdb shows in-frame clones only, minus some. This repertoire shows some 110,000 clones, roughly 15% found once; its top ten account for around 0.9%. Details on this clone: Its specificity is unknown.

The sequenced material came from PBMCs. This clonotype was obtained from a female donor in good health and CMV-seronegative. This sequence joins TRBV10-3 and TRBJ2-5; 8 nucleotides align to TRBD1. The DNA for the CDR3 is TGTGCCATCAGCTTTGGGACAGGTCAAGAGACCCAGTACTTC. Amino acid sequence: CAISFGTGQETQYF.